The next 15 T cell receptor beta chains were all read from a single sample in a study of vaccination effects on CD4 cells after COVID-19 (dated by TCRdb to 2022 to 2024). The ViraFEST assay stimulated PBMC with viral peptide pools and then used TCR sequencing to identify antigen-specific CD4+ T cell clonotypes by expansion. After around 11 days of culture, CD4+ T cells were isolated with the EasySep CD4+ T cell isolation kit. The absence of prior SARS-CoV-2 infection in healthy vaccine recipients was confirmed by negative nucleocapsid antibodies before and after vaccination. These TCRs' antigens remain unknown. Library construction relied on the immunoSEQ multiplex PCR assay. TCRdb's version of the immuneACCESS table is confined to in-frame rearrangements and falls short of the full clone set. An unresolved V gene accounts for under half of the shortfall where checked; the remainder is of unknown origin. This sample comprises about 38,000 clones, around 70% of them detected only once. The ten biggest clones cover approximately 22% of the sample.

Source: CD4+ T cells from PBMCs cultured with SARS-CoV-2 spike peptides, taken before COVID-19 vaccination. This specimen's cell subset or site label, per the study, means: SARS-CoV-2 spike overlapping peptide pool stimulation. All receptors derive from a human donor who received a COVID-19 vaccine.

This CDR3 reads CASRKGVGEKLFF. The CDR3 DNA sequence: TGTGCCAGCAGGAAGGGAGTGGGTGAAAAACTGTTTTTT. The chain links TRBV12-3 or TRBV12-4 to TRBJ1-4; D remains unclear. There are 13 residues in the CDR3. Trimming took off 6 bases at V and 7 bases at J, with 12 bases between the two ends.

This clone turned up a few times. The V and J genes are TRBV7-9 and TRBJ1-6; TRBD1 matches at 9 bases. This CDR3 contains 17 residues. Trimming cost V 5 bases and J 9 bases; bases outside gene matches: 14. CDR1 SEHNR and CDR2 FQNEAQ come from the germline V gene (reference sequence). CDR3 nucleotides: TGTGCCAGCAGCGCGGGACAGGGAGGACATATGAGTTCACCCCTCCACTTT. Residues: CASSAGQGGHMSSPLHF. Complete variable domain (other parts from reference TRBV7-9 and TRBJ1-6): DTGVSQNPRHKITKRGQNVTFRCDPISEHNRLYWYRQTLGQGPEFLTYFQNEAQLEKSRLLSDRFSAERPKGSFSTLEIQRTEQGDSAMYLCASSAGQGGHMSSPLHFGNGTRLTVT.

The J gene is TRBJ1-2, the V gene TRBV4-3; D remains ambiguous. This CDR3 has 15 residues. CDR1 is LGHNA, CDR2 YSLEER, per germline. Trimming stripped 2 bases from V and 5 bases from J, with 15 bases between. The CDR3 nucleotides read TGCGCCAGCAGCCAACCGGACGTACCGTCTTATGGCTACACCTTC. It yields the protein CASSQPDVPSYGYTF.

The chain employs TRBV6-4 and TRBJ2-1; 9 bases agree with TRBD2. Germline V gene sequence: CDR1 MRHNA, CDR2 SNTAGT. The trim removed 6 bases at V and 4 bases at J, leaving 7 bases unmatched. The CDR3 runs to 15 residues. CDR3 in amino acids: CASSAGTSTYNEQFF. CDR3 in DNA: TGTGCCAGCAGCGCCGGGACTAGCACTTACAATGAGCAGTTCTTC.

The CDR3 nucleotides read TGTGCCAGCAGTTACACACCGGGACAGCGTAATGAAAAACTGTTTTTT. Residues: CASSYTPGQRNEKLFF. The chain employs TRBV6-6 and TRBJ1-4; 7 bases are a match to TRBD1. The CDR3 runs to 16 residues. With 2 bases clipped from V and 4 bases from J, the junction kept 7 bases outside the gene matches. Germline V gene data show CDR1 as MNHNY and CDR2 as SVGAGI (reference sequence).

The CDR3 region is CASSLRQRNSPLHF. CDR3 bases: TGTGCCAGCAGCTTGAGACAGCGAAATTCACCCCTCCACTTT. V usage is TRBV5-8 and J usage is TRBJ1-6, with D tentatively TRBD1 (5 bases). CDR1 and CDR2 (germline): SGHTS, YDEGEE. CDR3 length: 14 residues. V lost 1 base to trimming and J lost 7 bases, with 9 bases between them.

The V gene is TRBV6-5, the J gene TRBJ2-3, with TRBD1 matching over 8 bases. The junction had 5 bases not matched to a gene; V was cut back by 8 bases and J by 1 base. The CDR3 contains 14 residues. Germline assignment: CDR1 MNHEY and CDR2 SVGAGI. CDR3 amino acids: CASADRAGTDTQYF. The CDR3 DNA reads TGTGCCAGCGCGGACAGGGCTGGCACAGATACGCAGTATTTT.

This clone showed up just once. CDR3 sequence: CAWSRGRETQYF. CDR3 nucleotide sequence: TGTGCCTGGAGCAGGGGGCGCGAGACCCAGTACTTC. The rearrangement joins TRBV30 to TRBJ2-5; 8 bases match TRBD1. Germline lookup yields CDR1 GTSNPN and CDR2 SVGIG (reference sequence). CDR3 length: 12 amino acids. Germline trimming cut 3 bases from V and 5 bases from J; bases unmatched to any gene: 2.

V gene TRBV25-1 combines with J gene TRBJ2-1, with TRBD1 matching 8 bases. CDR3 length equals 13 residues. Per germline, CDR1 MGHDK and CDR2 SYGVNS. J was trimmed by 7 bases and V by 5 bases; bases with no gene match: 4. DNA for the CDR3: TGTGCCAGCAGTAGACAGGGGCCGAATGAGCAGTTCTTC. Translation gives CASSRQGPNEQFF.

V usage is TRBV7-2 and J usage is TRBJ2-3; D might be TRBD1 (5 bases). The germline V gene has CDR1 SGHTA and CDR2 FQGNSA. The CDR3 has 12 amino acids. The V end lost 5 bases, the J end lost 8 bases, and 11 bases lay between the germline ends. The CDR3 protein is CASSPGSVTQYF. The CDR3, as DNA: TGTGCCAGCAGCCCAGGGTCAGTTACGCAGTATTTT.

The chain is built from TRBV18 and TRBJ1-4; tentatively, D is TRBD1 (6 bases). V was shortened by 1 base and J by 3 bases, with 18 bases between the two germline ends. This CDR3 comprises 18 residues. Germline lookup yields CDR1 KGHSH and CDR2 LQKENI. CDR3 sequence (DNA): TGTGCCAGCTCACCACGTCTAAACAGGGTCGGACCTAATGAAAAACTGTTTTTT. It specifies CASSPRLNRVGPNEKLFF.

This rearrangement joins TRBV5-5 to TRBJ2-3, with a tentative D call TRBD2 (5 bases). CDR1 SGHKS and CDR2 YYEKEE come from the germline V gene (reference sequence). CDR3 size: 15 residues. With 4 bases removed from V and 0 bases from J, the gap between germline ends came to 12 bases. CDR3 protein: CASSILGGSTDTQYF. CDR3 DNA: TGTGCCAGCAGCATACTGGGCGGGAGCACAGATACGCAGTATTTT.

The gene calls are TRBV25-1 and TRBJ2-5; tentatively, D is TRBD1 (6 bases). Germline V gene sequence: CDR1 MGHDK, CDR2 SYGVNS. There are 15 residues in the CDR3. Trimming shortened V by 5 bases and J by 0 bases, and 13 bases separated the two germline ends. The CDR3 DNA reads TGTGCCAGCAGTACCGGTAGGGACAACCAAGAGACCCAGTACTTC. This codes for CASSTGRDNQETQYF.

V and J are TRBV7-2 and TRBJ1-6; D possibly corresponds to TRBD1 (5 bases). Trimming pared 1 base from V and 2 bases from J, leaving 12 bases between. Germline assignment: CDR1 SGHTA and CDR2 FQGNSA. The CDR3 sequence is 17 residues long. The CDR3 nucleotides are TGTGCCAGCAGCTTAGATTCCGGCAGGGCCTATAATTCACCCCTCCACTTT. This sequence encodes CASSLDSGRAYNSPLHF.

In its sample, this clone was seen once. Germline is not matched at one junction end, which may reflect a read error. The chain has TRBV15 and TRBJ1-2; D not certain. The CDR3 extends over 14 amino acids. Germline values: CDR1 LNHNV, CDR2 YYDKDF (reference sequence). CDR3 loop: CATSTGRIRGNPHF. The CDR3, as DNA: TGTGCCACCAGCACAGGACGGATTCGGGGTAACCCACACTTC.